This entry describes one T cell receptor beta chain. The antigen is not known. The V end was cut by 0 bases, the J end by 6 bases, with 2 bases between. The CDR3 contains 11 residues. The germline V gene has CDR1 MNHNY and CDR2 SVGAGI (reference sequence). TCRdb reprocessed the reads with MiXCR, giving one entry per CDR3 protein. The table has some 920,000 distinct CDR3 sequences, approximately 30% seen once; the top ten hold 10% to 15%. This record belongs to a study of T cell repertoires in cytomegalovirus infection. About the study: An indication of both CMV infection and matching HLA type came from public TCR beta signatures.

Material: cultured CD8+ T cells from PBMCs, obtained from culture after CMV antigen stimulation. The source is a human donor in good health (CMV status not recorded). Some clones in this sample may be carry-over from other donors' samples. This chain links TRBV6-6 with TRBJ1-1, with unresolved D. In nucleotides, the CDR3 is TGTGCCAGCAGTTACTCGCCTGAAGCTTTCTTT. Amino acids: CASSYSPEAFF.